This is a list of T cell receptor beta chains from one sample in a study of human T cells and chemical hapten exposure. From the RACE reads, TCRdb called clonotypes with MiXCR, one entry per CDR3 protein. This table holds 380,000 or so distinct CDR3 sequences, 5.5% found once. Sequences were derived from whole blood, sampled in connection with sensitization to the hapten diphenylcyclopropenone (DPC). Every receptor here comes from a woman in her late teens or twenties with alopecia areata. Some clones in this sample may be carry-over from other donors' samples. The CDR3 runs from the conserved cysteine through the conserved F or W. A D gene is named only where the DNA matches it firmly. Clone size appears in some rows only: once, few, many, or a class for an expanded clone.

v_gene	abundance	j_gene	d_gene	CDR3nt	CDR3aa
TRBV7-9	NA	TRBJ2-2	NA	TGTGCCAGCAGCCCCCCCTTGCTGATCACCGGGGAGCTGTTTTTT	CASSPPLLITGELFF
TRBV6-2/TRBV6-3	many	TRBJ1-1	NA	TGTGCCAGCAGTTATTTGTTGGGTGAGACTGAAGCTTTCTTT	CASSYLLGETEAFF
TRBV12-3/TRBV12-4	many	TRBJ1-5	NA	TGTGCCAGCAGTTTAGGGGGTAGCAATCAGCCCCAGCATTTT	CASSLGGSNQPQHF
TRBV2	many	TRBJ1-6	NA	TGTGCCAGCACTTTGCAATCAAATTCACCCCTCCACTTT	CASTLQSNSPLHF
TRBV2	few	TRBJ2-5	NA	TGTGCCAGCAGTGAAATTGTAGCGCGTGGGGGGGAGACCCAGTACTTC	CASSEIVARGGETQYF
TRBV9	few	TRBJ2-3	TRBD1	TGTGCCAGCAGCGTAGGAAGGGGGCTATGGAGCGATACGCAGTATTTT	CASSVGRGLWSDTQYF
TRBV20-1	many	TRBJ1-3	NA	TGCAGTGTTAGGGATATCTCTGGAAACACCATATATTTT	CSVRDISGNTIYF
TRBV7-6	NA	TRBJ1-1	TRBD1	TGTGCCAGCAGCTCTTCGACAGGGACCCTCGAAGCTTTCTTT	CASSSSTGTLEAFF
TRBV6-2/TRBV6-3	NA	TRBJ2-7	NA	TGTGCCAGCGGGGGTAGCGCCTACGAGCAGTACTTC	CASGGSAYEQYF
TRBV12-3/TRBV12-4	NA	TRBJ2-5	NA	TGTGCCAGCACCATAGCTGGGACCTCAGAGACCCAGTACTTC	CASTIAGTSETQYF
TRBV7-9	many	TRBJ1-1	NA	TGTGCCAGCAGCCTACATCTTCTGAACACTGAAGCTTTCTTT	CASSLHLLNTEAFF
TRBV2	few	TRBJ2-3	NA	TGTGCCAGCAGGATGAGCGGAGCTAGCACAGATACGCAGTATTTT	CASRMSGASTDTQYF
TRBV20-1	many	TRBJ2-5	TRBD2	TGCAGTGCTAGAGAAACTCTAGCGGGGGAAGGGGAGACCCAGTACTTC	CSARETLAGEGETQYF
TRBV9	NA	TRBJ1-1	NA	TGTGCCAGCAGCGTAGATTTTGGGTTTCCTGAAGCTTTCTTT	CASSVDFGFPEAFF
TRBV7-2	medium-sized	TRBJ2-1	NA	TGTGCCAGCAGCTTCCCGACAGGGGAGGGAAGCTCCTACAATGAGCAGTTCTTC	CASSFPTGEGSSYNEQFF
TRBV5-4	NA	TRBJ2-4	NA	TGTGCCAGCACACCACGGGACGTTAACATTCAGTACTTC	CASTPRDVNIQYF
TRBV10-3	many	TRBJ1-2	NA	TGTGCCATCAGTGCTTCTGTCGGAAGGGAACTTTTATATGGCTACACCTTC	CAISASVGRELLYGYTF
TRBV7-2	few	TRBJ2-3	NA	TGTGCCAGCAGCCAGATTCAGGGTTGGGAGGATACGCAGTATTTT	CASSQIQGWEDTQYF
TRBV5-1	many	TRBJ2-5	NA	TGCGCCAGCAGCACCTTCGCAGCGCAAGAGACCCAGTACTTC	CASSTFAAQETQYF
TRBV7-2	few	TRBJ2-2	TRBD1	TGTGCCAGCAGCTTAGCTCCCAGACAGGGTGACACCGGGGAGCTGTTTTTT	CASSLAPRQGDTGELFF
TRBV20-1	NA	TRBJ1-2	NA	TGCAGTGCCAGTCGAGCCGGACCTAACTATGGCTACACCTTC	CSASRAGPNYGYTF
TRBV13	many	TRBJ1-5	NA	TGTGCCAGCAGCACCCGGGGGGCCAACAATCAGCCCCAGCATTTT	CASSTRGANNQPQHF
TRBV6-5	many	TRBJ1-2	NA	TGTGCCAGCAGTTACTCGTCCCCTCCTTTATGGGGCTACACCTTC	CASSYSSPPLWGYTF
TRBV5-8	few	TRBJ2-1	NA	TGTGCCAGCAGCTTTGGACTTAATTCCTACAATGAGCAGTTCTTC	CASSFGLNSYNEQFF
TRBV7-2	many	TRBJ2-1	NA	TGTGCCAGCAGCCGTATACCGGGACCCACCACCTTC	CASSRIPGPTTF
TRBV3-1	NA	TRBJ1-5	NA	TGTGCCAGCAGCCAAGATTGGAGCAATCAGCCCCAGCATTTT	CASSQDWSNQPQHF
TRBV6-5	many	TRBJ2-5	TRBD2	TGTGCCAGCAGTTACTACCCTCGTTGGGAGCGGGGTAACCAAGAGACCCAGTACTTC	CASSYYPRWERGNQETQYF
TRBV20-1	few	TRBJ1-6	NA	TGCAGTGCTAGTGTGTCGAACCTCTATAATTCACCCCTCCACTTT	CSASVSNLYNSPLHF
TRBV12-3/TRBV12-4	NA	TRBJ2-1	NA	TGTGCCAGCAGTTTATCCGGGGAGCAGTTCTTC	CASSLSGEQFF
TRBV4-2	many	TRBJ2-2	NA	TGTGCCAGCATCCCCACGGTGGGGAACGGGGAGCTGTTTTTT	CASIPTVGNGELFF
TRBV18	many	TRBJ2-1	NA	TGTGCCAGCTCCCCCCCAGGGGAACTGGGCAATGAGCAGTTCTTC	CASSPPGELGNEQFF
TRBV5-1	NA	TRBJ2-1	TRBD2	TGCGCCAGCAGCTCCGGGACTAGCGGACCCTACAATGAGCAGTTCTTC	CASSSGTSGPYNEQFF
TRBV7-2	NA	TRBJ2-5	TRBD1	TGTGCCAGCAGCTACTACGGACAGGTTGAGACCCAGTACTTC	CASSYYGQVETQYF
TRBV3-1	NA	TRBJ1-1	NA	TGTGCCAGCAGCCAAAGGTTGAACACTGAAGCTTTCTTT	CASSQRLNTEAFF
TRBV4-2	many	TRBJ2-1	TRBD2	TGTGCCAGCAGGCGCGGGGGGGCCGGGTTAAATGAGCAGTTCTTC	CASRRGGAGLNEQFF
TRBV9	NA	TRBJ2-3	NA	TGTGCCAGCAGCCCTCACTTCGGGGCGCCCGGCACAGATACGCAGTATTTT	CASSPHFGAPGTDTQYF
TRBV18	many	TRBJ1-5	TRBD1	TGTGCCAGCTCCCTACAGGGGGATGCGCTATATCAGCCCCAGCATTTT	CASSLQGDALYQPQHF
TRBV29-1	few	TRBJ1-1	NA	TGCAGCGGGGGCCAGACTGGCACTGAAGCTTTCTTT	CSGGQTGTEAFF
TRBV4-1	many	TRBJ2-5	NA	TGCGCCAGCAGCGAACGTCAAGAGACCCAGTACTTC	CASSERQETQYF
TRBV28	many	TRBJ2-7	TRBD1	TGTGCCAGCACCCCGGACAGGCTTCTTTACGAGCAGTACTTC	CASTPDRLLYEQYF
TRBV6-5	NA	TRBJ2-3	TRBD2	TGTGCCAGCAGTTACTCGAGACTAGCGACACGGGGAGGTACGCAGTATTTT	CASSYSRLATRGGTQYF
TRBV12-3/TRBV12-4	many	TRBJ1-6	NA	TGTGCCAGCAGTTTAGGGGGGGCAAGGCATTCACCCCTCCACTTT	CASSLGGARHSPLHF
TRBV2	NA	TRBJ2-7	TRBD1	TGTGCCAGCAGCGGACCGGGACAGGGGGCGAGCTCCTTTGAGCAGTACTTC	CASSGPGQGASSFEQYF
TRBV9	few	TRBJ1-6	NA	TGTGCCAGCAGCGTAGACAGCAATAATTCACCCCTCCACTTT	CASSVDSNNSPLHF
TRBV20-1	many	TRBJ2-6	NA	TGCAGTGCTAGGCACAGGGTTAGGGCCAACGTCCTGACTTTC	CSARHRVRANVLTF
TRBV5-6	NA	TRBJ2-1	NA	TGTGCCAGCAGCTTATCGGGGCCTCCCGAATACAATGAGCAGTTCTTC	CASSLSGPPEYNEQFF
TRBV6-6	NA	TRBJ1-1	NA	TGTGCCAGCAGTTACGGGTGGGGGGGTGAGAACACTGAAGCTTTCTTT	CASSYGWGGENTEAFF
TRBV4-2	NA	TRBJ2-5	NA	TGTGCCAGCAGCCGAGGGGGAGGGGAAGACCGAGAGACCCAGTACTTC	CASSRGGGEDRETQYF
TRBV11-2	few	TRBJ1-2	NA	TGTGCCAGCAGCTCTGTAAACAGGGAGCGGAATGGCTACACCTTC	CASSSVNRERNGYTF
TRBV3-1	few	TRBJ2-1	NA	TGTGCCAGCAGCCAAGAACCACGGGGGCACCATGAGCAGTTCTTC	CASSQEPRGHHEQFF
TRBV11-1	many	TRBJ1-1	TRBD1	TGTGCCAGCAGCTTCAGACAGGGTATGAACACTGAAGCTTTCTTT	CASSFRQGMNTEAFF
TRBV11-2	NA	TRBJ2-7	NA	TGTGCCAGCAGCTTTGGCGGGGCAACCTACGAGCAGTACTTC	CASSFGGATYEQYF
TRBV6-6	NA	TRBJ1-2	NA	TGTGCCAGCAGGGGTTTGTCCGTGGGAGTCACGGGAAACTATGGCTACACCTTC	CASRGLSVGVTGNYGYTF
TRBV24-1	NA	TRBJ1-2	TRBD1	TGTGCCACCAGTGAGTCGGGACAGGGGCATGGCTACACCTTC	CATSESGQGHGYTF